This T cell receptor (beta chain) emerged from a study of T cells in Graves' hyperthyroidism and ophthalmopathy. Drawn at first hyperthyroidism diagnosis, the blood sample preceded any ophthalmopathy symptoms. CDR1 and CDR2 (germline): MGHDK, SYGVNS. Trimming removed 5 bases from V and 6 bases from J, with 15 bases in between. The CDR3 sequence is 14 residues long. Amplification of TCR beta CDR3 regions used RNA as the template. First-round RT-PCR of the TCR CDR3 relied on the HTBI primer set. TCRdb re-called the multiplex PCR reads with MiXCR, one entry per CDR3 protein. Altogether a few hundred thousand distinct CDR3 sequences are present, about 15% being singletons, with the ten largest covering roughly 6.2%.

The receptor was isolated from a woman aged 25 to 39 with Graves' hyperthyroidism that later progressed to Graves' ophthalmopathy. Sequenced: blood. This chain links TRBV25-1 with TRBJ2-3; no firm D call. The CDR3 nucleotides are TGTGCCAGCAGTAGGCCAGGCGCTTCCGATACGCAGTATTTT. Its translation is CASSRPGASDTQYF.